Listed here is a single T cell receptor beta chain. Its cognate antigen has yet to be identified. A read error may account for a junction end that differs from germline. PBMCs were isolated by Ficoll-Paque density gradient centrifugation. The source of the sample is a study of T-cell memory formation after mild COVID-19 (dated by TCRdb to about 2021). For the study in its entirety: Most TCR sequence clusters were specific to one of the two donors. Longitudinal TCRalpha and TCRbeta repertoire sequencing tracked T-cell clones expanding and contracting after mild COVID-19 in a couple of donors. Two young, previously healthy adult volunteers, one female and one male, were included in the cohort. On the study overall, not on this receptor specifically: Balanced CD4/CD8 phenotypes were observed for clones contracting from day 15 to 85, whereas a bias towards CD4+ was observed for a second wave of clones expanding from day 15 to 37. Contracting CD4+ clones turned up mainly in the CM and EM memory subsets, whereas EMRA was where CD8+ clones were enriched. The detection of some responding clones in pre-infection memory suggests that pre-existing cross-reactive memory T cells joined the SARS-CoV-2 response. The study covered only two mild cases, and larger cohorts including severe cases with pre-infection samples were considered necessary. SARS-CoV-2 specificity of the second-wave clones peaking on day 37 was not confirmed.

For sequencing, an Illumina NovaSeq 6000 was employed. TCRalpha and TCRbeta cDNA libraries were built by 5'RACE with constant-segment primers, adding sample barcodes and unique molecular identifiers. Trizol reagent was used to extract RNA from every sample. Library amplification was performed in two PCR steps, and a second sample barcode and Illumina TruSeq adapters were introduced in the second step. Libraries were sequenced on an Illumina NovaSeq with 2 x 150 bp paired-end reads. On the study's bioinformatics: Demultiplexing of reads and collapsing into UMI-guided consensus sequences were performed with migec v1.2.7. Using mixcr v2.1.11, UMI consensuses were aligned to TRA and TRB V and J templates and then assembled into clonotypes. A clonotype was counted as expanded or contracted only if both edgeR and NoisET called the change significant, with noise models trained on biological replicates. For edgeR calls, a false discovery rate-adjusted p below 0.01 and a log2 fold-change threshold of 1 were applied. PCA with hierarchical clustering of max-normalized trajectories of the 1000 most abundant clonotypes was used as exploratory dynamics analysis. Separately sequenced CD4+ and CD8+ repertoires were used to assign the CD4 or CD8 phenotype of responding clones. TCRdb cleaned the public reads at Q25 with fastp, built clones with MiXCR and kept in-frame beta chains. One record per CDR3 amino acid sequence lists the most common genes and DNA. The V and J calls, along with clone size, are taken from TCRdb and not from the paper's own processing. This sample has 560,000 or so distinct CDR3 sequences in its table, and roughly 17% of those were observed once. The top ten clones comprise about 7.4% of the sample.

Taken from cysteine to phenylalanine, the CDR3 has 15 residues. Solely the CDR3 DNA is kept, with 45 bases framed from the first base. The germline V gene gives CDR1 as MGHRA and CDR2 as YSYEKL. Material: PBMCs or a T cell subset sorted from them (not recorded which). The clonotype was recovered from an adult woman who had mild COVID-19 (a few samples of this study predate the infection). The sample titles of this study are shuffled in the database, so cell type and time point are left out; the donor was told from shared clones. The V and J genes are TRBV4-1 and TRBJ2-1, with 9 bases matching TRBD1. CDR3 protein: CASSHPGTGRWERFF. The nucleotide sequence is given as TGCGCCAGCAGCCACCCCGGGACAGGGCGATGGGAGCGGTTCTTC.